This TCR beta chain was captured in a study of graft-versus-host responses after intestinal transplantation. This CDR3 region has 16 residues. Germline V gene sequence: CDR1 SGHVS, CDR2 FNYEAQ. The trim removed 1 base at V and 5 bases at J, leaving 7 bases unmatched. This clone appeared a few times. Its cognate antigen is unknown. Assay: immunoSEQ multiplex PCR; the TCRdb copy retains only in-frame clones and omits some. The table lists tens of thousands of clones, approximately 80% of them singletons, with approximately 0.39% in the top ten. The source of this sequence is a human donor who was the organ donor for an intestinal transplant. The chain joins TRBV7-6 to TRBJ2-2; 7 nucleotides align to TRBD2. The material was unstimulated CD4+ T cells sorted from spleen or lymph node cells, obtained before transplant. The CDR3 sequence is CASSLEAGIGTGELFF. CDR3 bases: TGTGCCAGCAGCTTAGAAGCGGGGATTGGAACCGGGGAGCTGTTTTTT.